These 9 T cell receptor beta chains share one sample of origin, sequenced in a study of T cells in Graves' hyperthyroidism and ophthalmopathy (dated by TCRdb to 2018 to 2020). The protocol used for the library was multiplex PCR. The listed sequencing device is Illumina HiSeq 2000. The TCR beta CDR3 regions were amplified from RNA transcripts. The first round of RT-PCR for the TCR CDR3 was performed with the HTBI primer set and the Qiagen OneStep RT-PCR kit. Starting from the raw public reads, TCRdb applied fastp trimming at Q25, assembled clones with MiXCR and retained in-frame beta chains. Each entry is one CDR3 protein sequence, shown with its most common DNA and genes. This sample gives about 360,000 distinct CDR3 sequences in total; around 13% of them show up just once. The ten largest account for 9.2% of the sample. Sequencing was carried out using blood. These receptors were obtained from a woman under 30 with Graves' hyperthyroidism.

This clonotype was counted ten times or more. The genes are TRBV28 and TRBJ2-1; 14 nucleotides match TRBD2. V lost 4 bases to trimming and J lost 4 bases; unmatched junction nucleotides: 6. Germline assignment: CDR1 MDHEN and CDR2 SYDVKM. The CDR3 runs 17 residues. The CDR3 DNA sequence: TGTGCCAGCAGTTCCCGACTAGCGGGGGGGGGGTACAATGAGCAGTTCTTC. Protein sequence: CASSSRLAGGGYNEQFF.

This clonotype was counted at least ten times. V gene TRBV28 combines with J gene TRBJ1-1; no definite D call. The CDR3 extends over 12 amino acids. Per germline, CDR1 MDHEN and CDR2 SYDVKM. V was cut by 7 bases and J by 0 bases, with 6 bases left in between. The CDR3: CASTSVNTEAFF. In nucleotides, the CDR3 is TGTGCCAGCACGTCGGTGAACACTGAAGCTTTCTTT.

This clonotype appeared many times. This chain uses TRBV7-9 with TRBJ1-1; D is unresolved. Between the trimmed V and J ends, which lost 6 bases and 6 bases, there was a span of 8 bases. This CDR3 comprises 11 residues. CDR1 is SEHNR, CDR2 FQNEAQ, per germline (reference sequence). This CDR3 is CASRPYAEAFF. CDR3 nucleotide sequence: TGTGCCAGCAGACCTTACGCTGAAGCTTTCTTT.

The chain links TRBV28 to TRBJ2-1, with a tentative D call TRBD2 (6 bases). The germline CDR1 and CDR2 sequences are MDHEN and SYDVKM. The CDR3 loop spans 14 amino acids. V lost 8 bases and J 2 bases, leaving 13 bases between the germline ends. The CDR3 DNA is TGTGCCAGCCTCCGGGGGAGCACCTACAATGAGCAGTTCTTC. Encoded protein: CASLRGSTYNEQFF.

CDR3 in amino acids: CASRLLYEQYF. CDR3 nucleotide sequence: TGTGCCAGCAGGCTACTCTACGAGCAGTACTTC. The chain links TRBV6-1 to TRBJ2-7, with D unclear. The germline CDR1 and CDR2 sequences are MNHNS and SASEGT. Trimming shortened V by 6 bases and J by 3 bases, and 6 bases separated the two germline ends. The CDR3 loop spans 11 amino acids.

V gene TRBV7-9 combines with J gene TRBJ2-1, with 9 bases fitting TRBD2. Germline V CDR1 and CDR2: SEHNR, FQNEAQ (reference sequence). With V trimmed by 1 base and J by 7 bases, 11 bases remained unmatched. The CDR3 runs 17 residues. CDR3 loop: CASSLGRAGGWRNEQFF. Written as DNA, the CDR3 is TGTGCCAGCAGCTTAGGACGGGCGGGGGGGTGGAGAAATGAGCAGTTCTTC.

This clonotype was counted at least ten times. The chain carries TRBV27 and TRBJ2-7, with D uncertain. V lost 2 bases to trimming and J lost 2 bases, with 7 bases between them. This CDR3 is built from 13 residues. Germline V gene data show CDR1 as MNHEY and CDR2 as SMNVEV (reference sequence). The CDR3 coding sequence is TGTGCCAGCAGTTTAAAGCTAGCCTACGAGCAGTACTTC. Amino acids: CASSLKLAYEQYF.

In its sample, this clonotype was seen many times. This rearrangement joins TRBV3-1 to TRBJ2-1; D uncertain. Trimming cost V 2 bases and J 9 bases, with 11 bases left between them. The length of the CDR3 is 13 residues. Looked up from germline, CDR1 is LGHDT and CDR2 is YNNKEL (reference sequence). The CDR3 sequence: CASSQSRPGEQFF. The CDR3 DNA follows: TGTGCCAGCAGCCAATCTCGACCGGGTGAGCAGTTCTTC.

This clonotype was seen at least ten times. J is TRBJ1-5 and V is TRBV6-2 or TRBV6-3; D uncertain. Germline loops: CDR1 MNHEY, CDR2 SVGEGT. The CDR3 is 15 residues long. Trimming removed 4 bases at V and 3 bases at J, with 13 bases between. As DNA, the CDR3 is TGTGCCAGCAGTTCTCTCGACGGTCACAATCAGCCCCAGCATTTT. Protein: CASSSLDGHNQPQHF.